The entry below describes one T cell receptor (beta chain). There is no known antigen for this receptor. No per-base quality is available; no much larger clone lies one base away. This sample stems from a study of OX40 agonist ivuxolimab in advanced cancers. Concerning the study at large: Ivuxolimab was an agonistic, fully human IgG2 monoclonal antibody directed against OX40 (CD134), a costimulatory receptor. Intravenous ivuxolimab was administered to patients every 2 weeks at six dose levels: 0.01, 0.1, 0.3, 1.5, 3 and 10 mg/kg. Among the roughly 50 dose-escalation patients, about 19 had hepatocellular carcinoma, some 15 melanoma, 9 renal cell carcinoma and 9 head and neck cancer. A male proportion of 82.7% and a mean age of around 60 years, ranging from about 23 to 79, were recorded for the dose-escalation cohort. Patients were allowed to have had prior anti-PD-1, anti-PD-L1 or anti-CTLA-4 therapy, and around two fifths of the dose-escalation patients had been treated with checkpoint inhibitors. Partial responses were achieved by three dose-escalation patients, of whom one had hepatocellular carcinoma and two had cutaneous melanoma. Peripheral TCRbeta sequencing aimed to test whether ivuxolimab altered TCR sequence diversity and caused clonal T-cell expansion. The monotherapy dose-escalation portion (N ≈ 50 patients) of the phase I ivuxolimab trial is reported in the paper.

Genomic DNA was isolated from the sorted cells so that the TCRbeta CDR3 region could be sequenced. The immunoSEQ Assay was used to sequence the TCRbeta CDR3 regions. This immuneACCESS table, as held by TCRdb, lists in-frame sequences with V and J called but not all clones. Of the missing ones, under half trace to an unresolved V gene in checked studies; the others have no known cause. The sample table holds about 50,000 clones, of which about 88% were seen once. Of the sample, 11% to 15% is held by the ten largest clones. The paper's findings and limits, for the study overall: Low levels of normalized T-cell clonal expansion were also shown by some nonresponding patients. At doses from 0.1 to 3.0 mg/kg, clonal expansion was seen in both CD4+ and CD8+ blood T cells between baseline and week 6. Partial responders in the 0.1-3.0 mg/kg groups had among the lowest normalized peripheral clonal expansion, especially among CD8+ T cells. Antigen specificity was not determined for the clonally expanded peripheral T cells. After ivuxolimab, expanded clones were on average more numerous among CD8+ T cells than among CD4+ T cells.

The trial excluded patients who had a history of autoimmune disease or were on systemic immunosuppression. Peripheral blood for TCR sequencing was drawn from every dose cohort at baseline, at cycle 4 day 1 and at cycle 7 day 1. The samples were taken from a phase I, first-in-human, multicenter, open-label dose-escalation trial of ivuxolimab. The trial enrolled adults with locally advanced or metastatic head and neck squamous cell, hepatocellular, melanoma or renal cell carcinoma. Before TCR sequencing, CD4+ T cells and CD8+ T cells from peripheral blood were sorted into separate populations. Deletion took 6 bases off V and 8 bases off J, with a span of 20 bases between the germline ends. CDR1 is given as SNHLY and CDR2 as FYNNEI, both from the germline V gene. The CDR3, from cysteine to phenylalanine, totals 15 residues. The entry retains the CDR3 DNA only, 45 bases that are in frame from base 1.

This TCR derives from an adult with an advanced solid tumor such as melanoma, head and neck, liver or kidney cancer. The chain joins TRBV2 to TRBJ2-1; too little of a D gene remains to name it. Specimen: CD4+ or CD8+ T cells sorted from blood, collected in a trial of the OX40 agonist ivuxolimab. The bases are TGTGCCAGCAGCCAACCGGCCCCCCTTGGGTATGAGCAGTTCTTC. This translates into CASSQPAPLGYEQFF. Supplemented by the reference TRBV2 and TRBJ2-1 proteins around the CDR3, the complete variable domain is EPEVTQTPSHQVTQMGQEVILRCVPISNHLYFYWYRQILGQKVEFLVSFYNNEISEKSEIFDDQFSVERPDGSNFTLKIRSTKLEDSAMYFCASSQPAPLGYEQFFGPGTRLTVL.